This is a list of T cell receptor beta chains from one sample in a study of blood T cell repertoires in COVID-19. Using immunoSEQ multiplex PCR, the repertoire was profiled, and TCRdb retains in-frame clones only, with some absent. In the table there are 270,000 or so clones, 83% of which are singletons. Input material: peripheral blood. These receptors all come from a woman between 50 and 59 years old who had recovered from COVID-19. The CDR3 runs from the conserved cysteine through the conserved F or W. A D gene is named only where the DNA matches it firmly.

V gene	J gene	D gene	CDR3 protein
TRBV7-6	TRBJ2-7	TRBD2	CASSLGRGYEQYF
TRBV6-5	TRBJ1-1	NA	CASSFTGNTEAFF
TRBV28	TRBJ2-6	TRBD1	CASSSRSDRGIFGANVLTF
TRBV12-3/TRBV12-4	TRBJ2-1	NA	CASSLNFRQFF
TRBV18	TRBJ2-7	NA	CASSPPVASYEQYF
TRBV2	TRBJ2-2	TRBD2	CASRGGTSGGELFF
TRBV11-1	TRBJ1-2	TRBD1	CASSVDGQGANYGYTF
TRBV30	TRBJ1-1	TRBD1	CAWSLTGTGVKAFF
TRBV29-1	TRBJ2-4	TRBD2	CSSPLADLTKNIQYF
TRBV6-1	TRBJ2-5	TRBD2	CASSEASGGPETQYF
TRBV19	TRBJ1-4	NA	CASSTLGGLAEKLFF
TRBV2	TRBJ1-5	TRBD1	CASRPRTGLNQPQHF
TRBV7-3	TRBJ2-7	TRBD1	CASSTAYRGQYF
TRBV11-2	TRBJ2-7	NA	CASSLEVRAGEQYF
TRBV7-2	TRBJ2-2	NA	CASSLSSGANTGELFF
TRBV5-8	TRBJ2-3	TRBD2	CASSLASSGEITDTQYF
TRBV6-2/TRBV6-3	TRBJ2-5	NA	CASSYSFGLANQETQYF
TRBV3-1/TRBV3-2	TRBJ2-2	NA	CASSQLSSTELFF
TRBV21-1	TRBJ2-4	NA	CASPSKGTSGGLAKNIQYF
TRBV21-1	TRBJ2-7	NA	CASSRQPLSYEQYF
TRBV3-1/TRBV3-2	TRBJ2-7	NA	CASSRRDMREQYF
TRBV11-3	TRBJ1-1	NA	CASSFTGNTEAFF
TRBV18	TRBJ2-7	TRBD1	CASSVGQGGSYEQYF
TRBV10-3	TRBJ2-7	TRBD2	CAISLSGSLAYEQYF
TRBV9	TRBJ2-5	NA	CASSVAPKETQYF
TRBV3-1/TRBV3-2	TRBJ2-5	NA	CASSQKKRETQYF
TRBV5-1	TRBJ2-5	TRBD2	CASSLLAGKEETQYF
TRBV30	TRBJ1-6	NA	CAWSAQGNSPLHF
TRBV29-1	TRBJ1-3	NA	CSGLQGPGNTIYF
TRBV28	TRBJ2-7	NA	CASAYGGTRSYEQYF
TRBV28	TRBJ1-2	NA	CASSPGRGWGYTF
TRBV2	TRBJ2-4	NA	CASRVWGGGENIQYF
TRBV3-1/TRBV3-2	TRBJ2-3	NA	CASSPGGLIGTDTQYF
TRBV28	TRBJ1-1	NA	CASSLNWGETEAFF
TRBV7-9	TRBJ1-2	TRBD1	CASSITGGSIGYTF
TRBV18	TRBJ2-7	NA	CASSPPDRSSYEQYF
TRBV9	TRBJ1-1	TRBD1	CASSAEGAPGTEAFF
TRBV7-9	TRBJ2-2	TRBD2	CASSFPRPAGRAGELFF
TRBV21-1	TRBJ2-7	NA	CAALGAGGAYEQYF
TRBV27	TRBJ2-2	NA	CASSLSLAGELFF
TRBV9	TRBJ1-1	TRBD1	CASSAQGQGSEAFF
TRBV19	TRBJ2-3	NA	CASSINTDTQYF
TRBV24-1	TRBJ2-3	TRBD2	CATSYPSGGNTDTQYF
TRBV5-1	TRBJ2-7	TRBD1	CASSSQGAEEQYF
TRBV19	TRBJ2-5	TRBD2	CASSAPTGTSRRFGLTETQYF
TRBV5-1	TRBJ2-5	TRBD1	CASSQDRGETQYF
TRBV3-1/TRBV3-2	TRBJ1-5	NA	CASSQAGGGKVNQPQHF
TRBV28	TRBJ1-1	NA	CASSFMNTEAFF
TRBV3-1/TRBV3-2	TRBJ1-2	NA	CASSPGLNYGYTF
TRBV5-1	TRBJ1-6	TRBD1	CASSETGTVNSPLHF
TRBV5-5	TRBJ1-1	TRBD1	CASSSGQDPEAFF
TRBV19	TRBJ2-3	TRBD2	CASTSGGDTQYF
TRBV9	TRBJ2-5	TRBD2	CASSAGVSGGANQETQYF
TRBV28	TRBJ2-3	NA	CASSILVKPATDTQYF
TRBV18	TRBJ2-7	TRBD2	CASSSGTSGSEQYF